This T cell receptor (beta chain) was identified during a study of graft-versus-host responses after intestinal transplantation. Study-wide results and caveats: Recipient marrow showed GvH clones, some seen first in ileum or blood.

As for this clone: Its target is unknown.

The repertoire was sequenced with immunoSEQ multiplex PCR; TCRdb's copy has only in-frame clones and lacks some. There are about 64,000 clones in the sample; more than 85% occur only once, and about 1.7% lies in the top ten. Sample: unstimulated CD8+ T cells sorted from spleen or lymph node cells, taken before transplant. This sequence was found in a human donor who was the organ donor for an intestinal transplant.

The DNA for the CDR3 is TGTGCCAGCAGCCCACCTTATAGCTCCTACGAGCAGTACTTC. Protein: CASSPPYSSYEQYF. The chain is built from TRBV7-2 and TRBJ2-7; D gene uncertain. Per the germline V gene, CDR1 is SGHTA and CDR2 is FQGNSA. The length of the CDR3 is 14 residues. Trimming stripped 5 bases from V and 0 bases from J, with 11 bases between. Filled out from reference TRBV7-2 and TRBJ2-7, the complete variable domain reads GAGVSQSPSNKVTEKGKDVELRCDPISGHTALYWYRQSLGQGLEFLIYFQGNSAPDKSGLPSDRFSAERTGGSVSTLTIQRTQQEDSAVYLCASSPPYSSYEQYFGPGTRLTVT.